Listed below are T cell receptor beta chains from one sample, sequenced in a study of CXCR3-negative and CXCR3-positive naive CD8 T cells. TCRdb re-called the 5' RACE reads; one entry per CDR3 protein, DNA not given. The specimen's table records tens of thousands of distinct CDR3 sequences. Sequenced input: naive CXCR3+ CD8+ T cells from blood. The receptor set was obtained from a human donor in good health. Some clones in this sample may be carry-over from other donors' samples. CDR3s include the opening cysteine and the closing phenylalanine or tryptophan. Each record gives: J gene, V gene, CDR3 protein.

>TRBJ2-6|TRBV6-4
CASSEARSGGGISGANVLTF
>TRBJ2-7|TRBV5-6
CASSLAGSLSYEQYF
>TRBJ2-1|TRBV7-9
CASSAGTSNEQFF
>TRBJ2-5|TRBV28
CASSFTGQGESETQYF
>TRBJ2-3|TRBV28
CASSLIPTSGGAYTQYF
>TRBJ1-1|TRBV5-6
CASSPGTVEAFF
>TRBJ2-3|TRBV7-2
CASSLALGRMDTQYF
>TRBJ2-5|TRBV11-2
CASSLDAREETQYF
>TRBJ2-7|TRBV4-3
CASSQDRDRAYEQYF
>TRBJ2-7|TRBV4-1
CASSQDPLAGLYEQYF
>TRBJ2-7|TRBV4-2
CASSQTRDKEYEQYF
>TRBJ2-7|TRBV7-9
CASSLVLGFGEQYF
>TRBJ2-3|TRBV7-6
CASSTGTSGGPTDTQYF
>TRBJ2-2|TRBV23-1
CANSTGTGEERATGELFF
>TRBJ2-7|TRBV7-6
CASSPRRGTTYEQYF
>TRBJ2-1|TRBV5-1
CASSPPPVNNEQFF
>TRBJ2-3|TRBV29-1
CSVPGVGLDTDTQYF
>TRBJ1-1|TRBV4-3
CASSQDLAGRSTEAFF
>TRBJ1-1|TRBV15
CATNSMREAFF
>TRBJ1-3|TRBV29-1
CSVEGPGPSGNTIYF